A single sample is the source of the 28 T cell receptor beta chains below, sequenced in a study of blood T cell repertoires in COVID-19. Only in-frame clones appear in the TCRdb table, and some are missing; sequencing was by immunoSEQ multiplex PCR. The table lists some 100,000 clones, about 86% of them singletons. Sequenced sample: PBMCs or T cells enriched from blood (not recorded which). Receptors originate from a woman between 45 and 65 years old who had recovered from COVID-19.

CDR3 loop: CASSLGGDHNEQFF. CDR3 sequence (DNA): TGTGCCAGCAGCTTAGGGGGCGACCACAATGAGCAGTTCTTC. The J gene is TRBJ2-1, the V gene TRBV7-9; TRBD1 might be the D (5 bases). This CDR3 has 14 residues. The V gene's germline CDR1 is SEHNR and CDR2 FQNEAQ (reference sequence). Deletions cut 1 base from V and 5 bases from J, with 9 bases between. Combining the CDR3 with reference TRBV7-9 and TRBJ2-1 gives the whole variable domain DTGVSQNPRHKITKRGQNVTFRCDPISEHNRLYWYRQTLGQGPEFLTYFQNEAQLEKSRLLSDRFSAERPKGSFSTLEIQRTEQGDSAMYLCASSLGGDHNEQFFGPGTRLTVL.

The chain is built from TRBV7-6 and TRBJ1-1; possibly TRBD1 for D (6 bases). CDR1 SGHVS and CDR2 FNYEAQ come from the germline V gene. The germline V and J ends were trimmed by 5 bases and 0 bases, with 19 bases remaining between them. The CDR3 spans 17 residues. CDR3 bases: TGTGCCAGCAGCCGCCCTCGGGGGCGGGGGGTGAACACTGAAGCTTTCTTT. Encoded protein: CASSRPRGRGVNTEAFF.

The chain recombines TRBV19 with TRBJ1-5, with a tentative D call TRBD1 (6 bases). V was cut by 6 bases and J by 9 bases, with 15 bases left in between. The germline CDR1 and CDR2 sequences are LNHDA and SQIVND (reference sequence). This CDR3 has 13 residues. The CDR3 sequence: CASSQQGSRPQHF. CDR3 sequence (DNA): TGTGCCAGTAGCCAACAGGGAAGTAGGCCCCAGCATTTT. Looking up the rest from reference TRBV19 and TRBJ1-5 gives the full variable domain: DGGITQSPKYLFRKEGQNVTLSCEQNLNHDAMYWYRQDPGQGLRLIYYSQIVNDFQKGDIAEGYSVSREKKESFPLTVTSAQKNPTAFYLCASSQQGSRPQHFGDGTRLSIL.

The chain recombines TRBV28 with TRBJ1-2; TRBD1 might be the D (6 bases). The CDR3 covers 14 residues. V was pared by 8 bases and J by 2 bases, with 15 bases between. The germline CDR1 and CDR2 sequences are MDHEN and SYDVKM. This CDR3 is CASLTGGRNYGYTF. CDR3 DNA: TGTGCCAGCTTGACAGGAGGAAGAAACTATGGCTACACCTTC.

This clone was detected only a few times. The rearrangement joins TRBV4-1 to TRBJ2-3; D is uncertain. The CDR3 totals 13 residues. Trimming pared 2 bases from V and 1 base from J, leaving 4 bases between. The germline gives CDR1 MGHRA, CDR2 YSYEKL. The CDR3 here is CASSQTRTDTQYF. The CDR3 coding sequence is TGCGCCAGCAGCCAAACACGCACAGATACGCAGTATTTT.

This chain joins TRBV28 and TRBJ2-7; possibly TRBD2 for D (5 bases). CDR3 size: 12 residues. Germline CDR1 and CDR2: MDHEN and SYDVKM. The ends were cut back, 1 base at V and 12 bases at J, with 13 bases in the middle. CDR3 region: CASSLYAEGAYF. The CDR3 DNA reads as TGTGCCAGCAGTTTATACGCCGAGGGCGCGTACTTC.

The chain joins TRBV4-1 to TRBJ1-1; D gene ambiguous. The CDR3 has 14 amino acids. V dropped 4 bases and J dropped 0 bases, with 9 bases sitting between them. CDR1 is MGHRA and CDR2 is YSYEKL in the germline V gene. The CDR3 bases are TGCGCCAGCAGCCCCGAGCCCGTGAACACTGAAGCTTTCTTT. It is translated as CASSPEPVNTEAFF.

The chain couples TRBV5-6 to TRBJ2-1, with TRBD2 matching 8 bases. J lost 6 bases, V lost 1 base, and 3 bases had no gene match. Per the germline V gene, CDR1 is SGHDT and CDR2 is YYEEEE. The CDR3 length is 14 residues. In nucleotides, the CDR3 is TGTGCCAGCAGCTTGCTTAGCGGGGTCAATGAGCAGTTCTTC. Translated, it gives CASSLLSGVNEQFF.

The chain recombines TRBV11-2 with TRBJ2-1; D is uncertain. The CDR3 runs to 11 residues. V lost 3 bases and J lost 10, with 7 bases in between. Per germline, CDR1 SGHAT and CDR2 FQNNGV. CDR3 in DNA: TGTGCCAGCAGCTTCGCGGAAGAGCAGTTCTTC. This translates into CASSFAEEQFF.

V is TRBV2 and J is TRBJ2-5; 8 bases agree with TRBD2. With 6 bases clipped from V and 5 bases from J, the junction kept 14 bases outside the gene matches. Germline V gene lookup returns CDR1 SNHLY and CDR2 FYNNEI. The CDR3 spans 16 residues. The CDR3 reads CASRPTAGVLQETQYF. For the CDR3, the DNA is TGTGCCAGCAGACCCACAGCGGGAGTACTGCAGGAGACCCAGTACTTC.

This chain connects TRBV28 to TRBJ2-7; 12 bases fit TRBD2. V was pared by 7 bases and J by 0 bases, with 16 bases of the junction left unmatched. Germline CDR1 and CDR2: MDHEN and SYDVKM. CDR3 length: 19 residues. As DNA, the CDR3 is TGTGCCAGCACCTCTTGGACTAGCGGGAAATCCCTCGCCTCCTACGAGCAGTACTTC. It yields the protein CASTSWTSGKSLASYEQYF.

This clone was recorded only once. It may be a read error: a sequence one base away is much more abundant. Other DNA sequences in the same sample also yield this CDR3. This chain links TRBV27 with TRBJ1-1; 8 nucleotides agree with TRBD1. The germline CDR1 and CDR2 sequences are MNHEY and SMNVEV (reference sequence). The CDR3 is made up of 14 amino acids. Trimming at V came to 2 bases and at J to 1 base, leaving 0 bases not matched to a gene. CDR3 sequence: CASSLGTGNTEAFF. DNA of the CDR3: TGTGCCAGCAGTTTAGGGACAGGGAACACTGAAGCTTTCTTT.

The table lists this clone with many counts. The CDR3 bases are TGTGCCAGTAGGGACATGGCGGGAGGGACAGATACGCAGTATTTT. This translates into CASRDMAGGTDTQYF. V gene TRBV19 combines with J gene TRBJ2-3, with TRBD2 identical over 9 bases. The J segment lost 3 bases and the V segment lost 6 bases, leaving 7 bases of the junction unmatched. The germline V gene has CDR1 LNHDA and CDR2 SQIVND (reference sequence). The CDR3 has 15 residues. Variable domain in full (rest from reference TRBV19 and TRBJ2-3): DGGITQSPKYLFRKEGQNVTLSCEQNLNHDAMYWYRQDPGQGLRLIYYSQIVNDFQKGDIAEGYSVSREKKESFPLTVTSAQKNPTAFYLCASRDMAGGTDTQYFGPGTRLTVL.

This clone was seen only once. The chain joins TRBV28 to TRBJ1-6; unclear D gene. V was shortened by 6 bases and J by 0 bases, with 6 bases between the two germline ends. Per germline, CDR1 MDHEN and CDR2 SYDVKM. The CDR3 length is 14 residues. For the CDR3, the DNA is TGTGCCAGCAGAAAGAGCTCCTATAATTCACCCCTCCACTTT. Amino acid sequence: CASRKSSYNSPLHF.

The gene calls are TRBV18 and TRBJ2-7; D possibly corresponds to TRBD1 (6 bases). The germline V gene has CDR1 KGHSH and CDR2 LQKENI. V gave up 2 bases and J gave up 3 bases, with 8 bases separating them. There are 13 residues in the CDR3. In DNA, the CDR3 is TGTGCCAGCTCACCAGCAGGGGACTACGAGCAGTACTTC. It encodes CASSPAGDYEQYF.

This clone was seen only a few times. The V and J genes are TRBV4-1 and TRBJ1-5; TRBD1 might be the D (6 bases). V lost 4 bases and J lost 2, with 9 bases in between. The CDR3 loop spans 14 amino acids. CDR1 and CDR2 (germline): MGHRA, YSYEKL. CDR3 in amino acids: CASSLEGGNQPQHF. For the CDR3, the DNA is TGCGCCAGCAGCCTCGAGGGGGGCAATCAGCCCCAGCATTTT.

V gene TRBV9 combines with J gene TRBJ1-1; possibly TRBD1 for D (5 bases). The CDR3 is made up of 14 amino acids. The V gene's germline CDR1 is SGDLS and CDR2 YYNGEE. The V and J ends lost 1 base and 4 bases respectively, with 11 bases between them. The CDR3 DNA sequence: TGTGCCAGCAGCGTATCATCGGGGGTCACTGAAGCTTTCTTT. Amino acid sequence: CASSVSSGVTEAFF.

The chain links TRBV6-1 to TRBJ2-7; perhaps TRBD2 as D (6 bases). Trimming left V 1 base short and J 2 bases short, with 12 bases between. Germline CDR1 and CDR2: MNHNS and SASEGT. This CDR3 contains 15 residues. CDR3 loop: CASSEEGTGTYEQYF. The CDR3 DNA reads as TGTGCCAGCAGTGAAGAGGGGACTGGGACCTACGAGCAGTACTTC.

This clone is a singleton in its sample. The V gene is TRBV7-3, the J gene TRBJ2-7, with 7 positions matching TRBD2. The germline V gene has CDR1 SGHTA and CDR2 FQGTGA. CDR3 length: 17 amino acids. Trimming cost V 0 bases and J 9 bases; bases outside gene matches: 17. The DNA for the CDR3 is TGTGCCAGCAGCTTAACCGGTCCGGGAGGCTCTTCGTTTGGGCAGTACTTC. Translated: CASSLTGPGGSSFGQYF.

The J gene is TRBJ2-2, the V gene TRBV15, with D perhaps TRBD1 (6 bases). This CDR3 is 18 amino acids long. Germline V gives CDR1 LNHNV, CDR2 YYDKDF (reference sequence). Trimming removed 0 bases from V and 2 bases from J, with 16 bases in between. DNA for the CDR3: TGTGCCACCAGCAGAGACGTATCCGGGACAACCAACACCGGGGAGCTGTTTTTT. Amino acids: CATSRDVSGTTNTGELFF.

The chain is built from TRBV10-1 and TRBJ2-3; 10 bases agree with TRBD1. V lost 2 bases, J lost 2 bases, and 7 bases stayed unmatched. This CDR3 region has 17 residues. Germline assignment: CDR1 WNHNN and CDR2 SYGVQD (reference sequence). The CDR3 spells CASSEGPGTGATDTQYF. CDR3 nucleotides: TGCGCCAGCAGTGAGGGGCCCGGGACAGGGGCCACAGATACGCAGTATTTT.

V gene TRBV28 combines with J gene TRBJ1-1; D may be TRBD1 (6 bases). Germline values: CDR1 MDHEN, CDR2 SYDVKM. The CDR3 totals 14 residues. V lost 3 bases and J 4 bases, leaving 12 bases between the germline ends. CDR3 nucleotides: TGTGCCAGCAGTTTGAGGACAGAGCGCACTGAAGCTTTCTTT. It is translated as CASSLRTERTEAFF.

The rearrangement joins TRBV28 to TRBJ2-7, with D possibly being TRBD2 (6 bases). The V end lost 8 bases, the J end lost 1 base, and 27 bases lay between the germline ends. The germline gives CDR1 MDHEN, CDR2 SYDVKM. The CDR3 covers 18 residues. CDR3 in amino acids: CASDPDGGPGLASYEQYF. CDR3 sequence (DNA): TGTGCCAGCGACCCCGACGGGGGACCGGGACTGGCATCCTACGAGCAGTACTTC.

This clone occurred once. The V and J genes are TRBV14 and TRBJ1-1; D not certain. CDR3 length equals 13 residues. Germline V lookup: CDR1 SGHDN, CDR2 FVKESK. V was cut by 1 base and J by 10 bases, with 13 bases left in between. The CDR3 spells CASSQGFLGGAFF. DNA of the CDR3: TGTGCCAGCAGCCAAGGATTCCTAGGAGGAGCTTTCTTT.

The CDR3 sequence is CASSDRTPGTGADTQYF. The DNA for the CDR3 is TGTGCCAGTAGTGACCGGACACCCGGGACAGGGGCAGATACGCAGTATTTT. The genes are TRBV19 and TRBJ2-3; TRBD1 aligns across 10 bases. V was pared by 5 bases and J by 4 bases, with 12 bases of the junction left unmatched. The germline V gene encodes CDR1 LNHDA and CDR2 SQIVND (reference sequence). The CDR3 runs 17 residues.

The chain links TRBV28 to TRBJ2-5, with 8 bases lining up with TRBD2. The CDR3 covers 12 residues. V lost 10 bases and J lost 5; bases outside the gene matches: 6. Per germline, CDR1 MDHEN and CDR2 SYDVKM. The CDR3 loop reads CATEREWETQYF. The CDR3 DNA follows: TGTGCCACGGAGCGGGAGTGGGAGACCCAGTACTTC.

The genes are TRBV2 and TRBJ2-6; 9 positions match TRBD1. The CDR3 is 18 amino acids. V shed 6 bases, J shed 3 bases, and the junction held 12 bases outside the gene matches. Germline lookup yields CDR1 SNHLY and CDR2 FYNNEI. CDR3 DNA sequence: TGTGCCAGCAGCGACCACCGGGACAGGGCTGGTGGGGCCAACGTCCTGACTTTC. This encodes CASSDHRDRAGGANVLTF.

The chain carries TRBV3-1 (or the pseudogene TRBV3-2) and TRBJ1-5; TRBD1 is a possible D gene (5 bases). From germline, CDR1 is LGHDT and CDR2 YNNKEL (reference sequence). V was shortened by 3 bases and J by 9 bases, with 6 bases between the two germline ends. The CDR3 has 11 residues. The CDR3 loop reads CASSHGGPQHF. CDR3 DNA sequence: TGTGCCAGCAGCCACGGGGGGCCCCAGCATTTT.